Sequencing of this T cell receptor (beta chain) was carried out in a study of blood T cell repertoires in COVID-19. As for the study in general: Each recovered donor of Cohort 3 presented with two negative PCRs, clearance, or symptom resolution. Whether acute or convalescent, the COVID-19 samples came from the United States, Italy and Spain. PBMCs, B-cell-depleted T cells, or T cells were the source of the cDNA or gDNA that made up the material.

In germline, CDR1 is WNHNN, CDR2 SYGVQD (reference sequence). V gave up 6 bases and J gave up 3 bases; unmatched junction bases: 0. This CDR3 spans 13 amino acids. TCRdb keeps only in-frame clones here, not all; method: immunoSEQ multiplex PCR. There are under 400,000 clones in the sample; around 87% occur only once, and 1.5% to 2.5% lies in the top ten. In terms of age and location, participants ranged from about 18 to 100 years and lived in about 25 US areas. The rearrangement uses TRBV10-1 and TRBJ2-2; 8 positions match TRBD2. Material: PBMCs or T cells enriched from blood (not recorded which). This TCR was recovered from a middle-aged man in a cohort exposed to, infected with or recovered from COVID-19 (not recorded which). The CDR3 region is CASRTSDTGELFF. CDR3 sequence (DNA): TGCGCCAGCAGGACTAGCGACACCGGGGAGCTGTTTTTT.